This T cell receptor beta chain was identified in a study of shared clonotypes between healthy human individuals. J lost 4 bases, V lost 4 bases, and 8 bases had no gene match. This CDR3 has 15 residues. Germline CDR1 reads SGDLS; CDR2 reads YYNGEE. Sequencing on ten immunoSEQ deep assay plates was performed for unsorted PBMC DNA. Assay used: immunoSEQ multiplex PCR; TCRdb lists only in-frame clones, some missing. This table holds roughly 480,000 clones, roughly 85% found once. Whole-study results and caveats: Only a few donors were included, so the genetic and exposure-history diversity represented was limited.

As for this clone: No antigen is known for it.

This sequence was found in a woman aged 40 to 50 in good health. Some clones in this sample may be carry-over from other donors' samples. Sequencing used PBMCs. V usage is TRBV9 and J usage is TRBJ2-1, with 7 bases that match TRBD1. Here the CDR3 reads CASSSRQGRYNEQFF. The CDR3 DNA reads TGTGCCAGCAGCTCCAGACAGGGCCGATACAATGAGCAGTTCTTC.